One sample yielded the 16 T cell receptor beta chains listed below, sequenced in a study of technical replicates of blood from several donors. Sequenced by immunoSEQ multiplex PCR; TCRdb stores in-frame clones only, minus some. The table records more than 90,000 clones, 85% to 95% of them present only once. Source material: T cells isolated from PBMCs. These receptors were collected from a human donor in good health.

This clone was observed a handful of times. Other nucleotide sequences in the sample specify the same CDR3. This sequence joins TRBV10-3 and TRBJ1-2, with TRBD1 matching over 7 bases. J was trimmed by 5 bases and V by 0 bases; bases with no gene match: 0. Germline CDR1 ENHRY, CDR2 SYGVKD. The CDR3 length is 13 residues. This CDR3 reads CAISESTGYGYTF. The CDR3 DNA reads TGTGCCATCAGTGAGTCGACAGGGTATGGCTACACCTTC.

The CDR3, as DNA: TGTGCCAGCAGCCAAGGGGTGTCTAGCACAGATACGCAGTATTTT. Its protein product is CASSQGVSSTDTQYF. The rearrangement links TRBV7-3 to TRBJ2-3, with D perhaps matching TRBD1 (5 bases). Germline V CDR1 and CDR2: SGHTA, FQGTGA. V lost 5 bases to trimming and J lost 0 bases, with 12 bases between them. There are 15 residues in the CDR3.

This clone was counted between two and nine times. The genes are TRBV6-5 and TRBJ2-7, with a possible D match to TRBD1 (6 bases). V lost 6 bases and J 6 bases, leaving 12 bases between the germline ends. CDR1 and CDR2 (germline): MNHEY, SVGAGI. The CDR3 covers 12 residues. The CDR3 DNA follows: TGTGCCAGCAGCAGTACAGGGATCGAGCAGTACTTC. Translating it yields CASSSTGIEQYF.

The chain couples TRBV6-5 to TRBJ2-3; TRBD1 agrees at 7 bases. V gave up 6 bases and J gave up 0 bases; unmatched junction bases: 6. The CDR3 totals 15 residues. Germline CDR1 is MNHEY and CDR2 is SVGAGI. The CDR3 DNA follows: TGTGCCAGCAGAAGACAGGGTGGAAGCACAGATACGCAGTATTTT. It yields the protein CASRRQGGSTDTQYF.

The chain couples TRBV5-1 to TRBJ2-7, with 7 bases matching TRBD1. Trimming took 5 bases from V and 3 from J; bases not matched to a gene: 11. The V gene's germline CDR1 is SGHRS and CDR2 YFSETQ. The CDR3 covers 15 residues. CDR3: CASSFVDRDNYEQYF. The CDR3 DNA reads TGCGCCAGCAGTTTCGTAGACAGGGATAACTACGAGCAGTACTTC.

V is TRBV7-2 and J is TRBJ2-7, with 12 bases fitting TRBD2. The CDR3 spans 17 residues. Trimming cost V 6 bases and J 6 bases; bases outside gene matches: 15. Germline V gives CDR1 SGHTA, CDR2 FQGNSA. The DNA of the CDR3 is TGTGCCAGCAGGCTCACGAGGGCTAGCGGGAGGGAAAGCGAGCAGTACTTC. Its protein product is CASRLTRASGRESEQYF.

The chain has TRBV4-3 and TRBJ2-7; 7 bases match TRBD2. Germline CDR1 is LGHNA and CDR2 is YSLEER. Trimming took 1 base from V and 3 from J; bases not matched to a gene: 9. CDR3 length equals 16 residues. The CDR3 sequence is CASSQVLLAAIYEQYF. The DNA of the CDR3 is TGCGCCAGCAGCCAAGTTCTCCTAGCGGCAATCTACGAGCAGTACTTC.

This chain uses TRBV29-1 with TRBJ1-1, with 11 positions matching TRBD1. J was trimmed by 4 bases and V by 8 bases; bases with no gene match: 6. Germline V gene sequence: CDR1 SQVTM, CDR2 ANQGSEA. The CDR3 totals 13 residues. The CDR3 sequence is CSSGGTGGTEAFF. In DNA form, the CDR3 reads TGCAGCTCCGGAGGGACAGGGGGCACTGAAGCTTTCTTT.

This clone was detected only once. The chain combines TRBV4-3 with TRBJ2-1; 13 bases match TRBD2. Germline CDR1 LGHNA, CDR2 YSLEER. V dropped 3 bases and J dropped 9; count of bases not matched to a gene: 5. There are 15 residues in the CDR3. The CDR3 bases are TGCGCCAGCAGCCACGGACTAGCGGGAGCGAGTGAGCAGTTCTTC. The encoded protein is CASSHGLAGASEQFF.

The chain employs TRBV30 and TRBJ2-4, with TRBD2 matching over 9 bases. The length of the CDR3 is 15 residues. The V gene end was trimmed by 4 bases and the J gene end by 7 bases; junction bases not matched to a gene: 11. Germline CDR1 is GTSNPN and CDR2 is SVGIG (reference sequence). The CDR3 nucleotides read TGTGCCTGGAACCCGTCGGTAGCGGGGGAGAACATTCAGTACTTC. Its translation: CAWNPSVAGENIQYF.

The chain is built from TRBV5-1 and TRBJ1-1; D call uncertain. Germline loops: CDR1 SGHRS, CDR2 YFSETQ. Trimming removed 0 bases from V and 0 bases from J, with 6 bases in between. This CDR3 spans 14 amino acids. CDR3 region: CASSLVAVNTEAFF. DNA of the CDR3: TGCGCCAGCAGCTTGGTGGCGGTGAACACTGAAGCTTTCTTT.

The chain employs TRBV28 and TRBJ2-7; a possible D gene is TRBD2 (6 bases). Trimming took off 5 bases at V and 1 base at J, with 9 bases between the two ends. This CDR3 comprises 13 residues. Germline V gives CDR1 MDHEN, CDR2 SYDVKM. The CDR3 region is CASSGDWSYEQYF. The CDR3 nucleotides read TGTGCCAGCAGTGGGGACTGGTCCTACGAGCAGTACTTC.

The table lists this clone with a few counts. The chain is built from TRBV6-1 and TRBJ2-4; possibly TRBD2 for D (5 bases). Trimming removed 0 bases from V and 8 bases from J, with 11 bases in between. The length of the CDR3 is 14 residues. The germline gives CDR1 MNHNS, CDR2 SASEGT. The CDR3 DNA follows: TGTGCCAGCAGTGAAGCATACTGGGGAGACATTCAGTACTTC. Translated: CASSEAYWGDIQYF.

CDR3 loop: CSVLQGKETQYF. As DNA, the CDR3 is TGCAGCGTGCTACAGGGAAAAGAGACCCAGTACTTC. This chain joins TRBV29-1 and TRBJ2-5, with D tentatively TRBD1 (6 bases). The germline V and J ends were trimmed by 6 bases and 3 bases, with 11 bases remaining between them. The CDR3 sequence is 12 residues long. CDR1 is SQVTM and CDR2 is ANQGSEA in the germline V gene.

The chain links TRBV28 to TRBJ1-1; the match to TRBD1 covers 10 bases. Trimming cost V 2 bases and J 5 bases; bases outside gene matches: 5. The CDR3 sequence is 15 residues long. Germline values: CDR1 MDHEN, CDR2 SYDVKM. The CDR3 DNA is TGTGCCAGCAGTTTACCACGGGACAGGGGAACTGAAGCTTTCTTT. Translation gives CASSLPRDRGTEAFF.

J is TRBJ2-4 and V is TRBV10-3, with TRBD2 identical over 9 bases. The V gene's germline CDR1 is ENHRY and CDR2 SYGVKD. V gave up 5 bases and J gave up 3 bases; unmatched junction bases: 8. CDR3 length: 16 residues. The CDR3 DNA sequence: TGTGCCATCAGTATAGCGGGAGAACGAGACAAAAACATTCAGTACTTC. Encoded protein: CAISIAGERDKNIQYF.